The 10 T cell receptor beta chains in this list originate from one sample, sequenced in a study of type 1 regulatory T cells. The study, taken as a whole, reports: Compared with non-Tr1 cells, Tr1 cells showed a narrower TCR repertoire.

Their antigens are not known. TCRdb used MiXCR to reprocess the reads, holding one entry per CDR3 protein. This sample has 60,000 to 75,000 distinct CDR3 sequences, with about a fifth found just once. The material sequenced was cultured type 1 regulatory T (Tr1) cells, either the whole culture or a sorted fraction (not recorded which). The receptors were gathered from a human donor in good health.

V usage is TRBV5-1 and J usage is TRBJ1-1; D gene ambiguous. The V end lost 1 base, the J end lost 1 base, and 5 bases lay between the germline ends. Per germline, CDR1 SGHRS and CDR2 YFSETQ. This CDR3 spans 13 amino acids. CDR3 DNA sequence: TGCGCCAGCAGCTTGACCCCGAACACTGAAGCTTTCTTT. Translating it yields CASSLTPNTEAFF. The variable domain in full, completed from reference TRBV5-1 and TRBJ1-1, reads KAGVTQTPRYLIKTRGQQVTLSCSPISGHRSVSWYQQTPGQGLQFLFEYFSETQRNKGNFPGRFSGRQFSNSRSEMNVSTLELGDSALYLCASSLTPNTEAFFGQGTRLTVV.

The chain employs TRBV20-1 and TRBJ2-1; 7 nucleotides agree with TRBD2. Germline CDR1 reads DFQATT; CDR2 reads SNEGSKA (reference sequence). This CDR3 region has 16 residues. V gave up 3 bases and J gave up 0 bases; unmatched junction bases: 8. In nucleotides, the CDR3 is TGCAGTGCTAGCGGGCTAGCGGCGTTCTCCTACAATGAGCAGTTCTTC. This codes for CSASGLAAFSYNEQFF.

This clonotype turned up a few times. The rearrangement links TRBV20-1 to TRBJ2-3; no firm D call. The length of the CDR3 is 13 residues. Germline V gene lookup returns CDR1 DFQATT and CDR2 SNEGSKA (reference sequence). The V gene lost 6 bases and the J gene lost 3 bases, with 13 bases spanning the gap. The CDR3: CSATDLKTDTQYF. CDR3 bases: TGCAGTGCCACCGACCTGAAGACAGATACGCAGTATTTT.

CDR3 residues: CASSLGTSGAHTQYF. DNA for the CDR3: TGTGCCAGCAGCTTGGGGACTAGCGGAGCCCATACGCAGTATTTT. V gene TRBV5-8 combines with J gene TRBJ2-3; TRBD2 matches at 10 bases. The germline V gene encodes CDR1 SGHTS and CDR2 YDEGEE. CDR3 size: 15 residues. Trimming took 0 bases from V and 7 from J; bases not matched to a gene: 5.

The rearrangement links TRBV19 to TRBJ2-1; D is possibly TRBD2 (6 bases). Trimming stripped 4 bases from V and 0 bases from J, with 13 bases between. Per germline, CDR1 LNHDA and CDR2 SQIVND (reference sequence). CDR3 length: 16 residues. CDR3 sequence: CASSKGTLSSYNEQFF. The CDR3 DNA reads as TGTGCCAGTAGTAAAGGGACTTTAAGCTCCTACAATGAGCAGTTCTTC.

The sample holds a few counts of this clonotype. The chain is built from TRBV11-3 and TRBJ2-3, with D possibly TRBD2 on 6 matching bases. Germline CDR1 is SGHNT and CDR2 is YENEEA. Trimming took 4 bases from V and 0 from J, leaving 11 bases between them. The CDR3 has 15 residues. The CDR3: CASSSSGTSTDTQYF. CDR3 nucleotide sequence: TGTGCCAGCAGCTCCTCCGGGACTAGCACAGATACGCAGTATTTT.

This clonotype was counted between two and nine times. The chain combines TRBV2 with TRBJ2-7; a weak D match, TRBD1 (5 bases). The CDR3 has 12 residues. Germline V gene sequence: CDR1 SNHLY, CDR2 FYNNEI. Trimming removed 4 bases at V and 6 bases at J, with 10 bases between. The CDR3 loop is CASSGTPIEQYF. For the CDR3, the DNA is TGTGCCAGCAGTGGGACACCGATCGAGCAGTACTTC.

Ten or more counts support this clonotype. V is TRBV3-1 and J is TRBJ2-5; no clear D. This CDR3 spans 15 amino acids. Per germline, CDR1 LGHDT and CDR2 YNNKEL (reference sequence). V was cut by 0 bases and J by 2 bases, with 10 bases left in between. CDR3 nucleotides: TGTGCCAGCAGCCAAGATCCGGCCAGACAAGAGACCCAGTACTTC. It codes for CASSQDPARQETQYF.

In its sample, this clonotype was seen many times. The chain employs TRBV6-5 and TRBJ2-3; 7 positions match TRBD1. In germline, CDR1 is MNHEY, CDR2 SVGAGI. The junction had 9 bases not matched to a gene; V was cut back by 5 bases and J by 4 bases. The CDR3 runs 15 residues. As DNA, the CDR3 is TGTGCCAGCAGTCTACAGGGGATCGGTTCAGATACGCAGTATTTT. Its protein is CASSLQGIGSDTQYF.

This clonotype came up many times. The rearrangement joins TRBV27 to TRBJ1-1; no firm D call. Germline V gene sequence: CDR1 MNHEY, CDR2 SMNVEV (reference sequence). CDR3 length: 12 residues. V lost 7 bases and J lost 1, with 7 bases in between. The CDR3 nucleotides are TGTGCCAGCATTAATAGGAACACTGAAGCTTTCTTT. Translation: CASINRNTEAFF.